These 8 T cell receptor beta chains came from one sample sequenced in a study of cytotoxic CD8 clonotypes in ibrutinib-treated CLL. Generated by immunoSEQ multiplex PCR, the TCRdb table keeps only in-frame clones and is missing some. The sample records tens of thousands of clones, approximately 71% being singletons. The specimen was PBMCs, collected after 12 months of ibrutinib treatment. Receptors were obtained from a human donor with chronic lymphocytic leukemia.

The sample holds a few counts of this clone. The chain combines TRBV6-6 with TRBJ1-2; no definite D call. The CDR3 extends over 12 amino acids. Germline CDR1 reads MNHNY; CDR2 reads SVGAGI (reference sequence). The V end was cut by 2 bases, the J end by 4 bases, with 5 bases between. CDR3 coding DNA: TGTGCCAGCAGTTACCGCCCCTATGGCTACACCTTC. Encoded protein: CASSYRPYGYTF.

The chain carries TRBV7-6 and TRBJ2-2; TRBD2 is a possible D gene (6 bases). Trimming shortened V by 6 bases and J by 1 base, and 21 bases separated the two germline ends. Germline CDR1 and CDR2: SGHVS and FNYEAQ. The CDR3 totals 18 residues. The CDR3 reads CASSRYAVAAENTGELFF. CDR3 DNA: TGTGCCAGCAGTCGCTACGCGGTAGCGGCCGAGAACACCGGGGAGCTGTTTTTT.

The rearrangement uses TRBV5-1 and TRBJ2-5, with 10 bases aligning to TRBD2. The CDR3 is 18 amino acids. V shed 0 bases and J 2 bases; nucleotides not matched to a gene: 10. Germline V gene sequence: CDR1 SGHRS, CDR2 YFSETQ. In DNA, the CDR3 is TGCGCCAGCAGCTTGGGTCTTGCGGCTAGCGGGAGACAAGAGACCCAGTACTTC. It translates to CASSLGLAASGRQETQYF.

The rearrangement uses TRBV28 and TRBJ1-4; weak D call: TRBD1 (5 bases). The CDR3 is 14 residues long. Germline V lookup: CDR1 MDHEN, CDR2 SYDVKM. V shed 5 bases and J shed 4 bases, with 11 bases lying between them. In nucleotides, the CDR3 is TGTGCCAGCAGTCCCACGGGGGGTAATGAAAAACTGTTTTTT. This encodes CASSPTGGNEKLFF. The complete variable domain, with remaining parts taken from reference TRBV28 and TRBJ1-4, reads DVKVTQSSRYLVKRTGEKVFLECVQDMDHENMFWYRQDPGLGLRLIYFSYDVKMKEKGDIPEGYSVSREKKERFSLILESASTNQTSMYLCASSPTGGNEKLFFGSGTQLSVL.

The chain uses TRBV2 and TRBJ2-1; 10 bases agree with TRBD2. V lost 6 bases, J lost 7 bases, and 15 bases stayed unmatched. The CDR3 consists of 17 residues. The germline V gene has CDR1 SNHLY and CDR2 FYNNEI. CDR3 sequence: CASSVIPPSGSGNEQFF. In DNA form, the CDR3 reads TGTGCCAGCAGCGTCATTCCACCTAGCGGGAGTGGGAATGAGCAGTTCTTC.

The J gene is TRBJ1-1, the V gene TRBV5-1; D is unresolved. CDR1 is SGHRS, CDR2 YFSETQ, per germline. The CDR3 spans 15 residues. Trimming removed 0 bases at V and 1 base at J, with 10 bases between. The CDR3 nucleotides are TGCGCCAGCAGCTTGGATGCTCCGCGGAACACTGAAGCTTTCTTT. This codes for CASSLDAPRNTEAFF.

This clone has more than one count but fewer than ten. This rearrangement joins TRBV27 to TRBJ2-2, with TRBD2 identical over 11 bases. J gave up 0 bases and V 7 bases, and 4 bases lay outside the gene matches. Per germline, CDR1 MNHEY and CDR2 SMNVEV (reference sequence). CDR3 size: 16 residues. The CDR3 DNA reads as TGTGCCAGCACCAGACTAGCGGGGACGAACACCGGGGAGCTGTTTTTT. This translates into CASTRLAGTNTGELFF.

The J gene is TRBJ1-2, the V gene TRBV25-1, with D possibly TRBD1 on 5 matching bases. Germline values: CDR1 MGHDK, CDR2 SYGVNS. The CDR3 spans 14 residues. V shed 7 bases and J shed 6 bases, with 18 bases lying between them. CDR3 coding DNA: TGTGCCAGCACCCCATTGGGGGGAGGCCATGGCTACACCTTC. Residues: CASTPLGGGHGYTF.